This T cell receptor beta chain is from a study of blood T cells in healthy people across ages. Study results and caveats: Naive and antigen-experienced cells were not separated, limiting conclusive comparison. The study found more naive CD4+ cells and higher diversity in long-lived than aged donors.

The extraction recovered at least 5 micrograms of total RNA per sample. Comments on this clonotype: No antigen is known for it.

Then a second PCR, running about 6 to 11 cycles, was carried out with a sample-barcoded 5' primer and a J-beta primer mix. Each of the cDNA molecules was tagged by a template-switch adaptor with 12 random nucleotides. TCRdb analysed the 5' RACE reads with MiXCR anew, one entry per CDR3 protein. This table holds 920,000 or so distinct CDR3 sequences, 35% to 55% found once. This receptor was obtained from a woman aged 60-75 years in good health. The sequenced sample was blood.

The CDR3 DNA reads TGTGCCAGCAGTTCACAGGGATTTCCCTACGAGCAGTACTTC. Translated: CASSSQGFPYEQYF. V is TRBV27 and J is TRBJ2-7, with D perhaps matching TRBD1 (6 bases). The CDR3 contains 14 residues. CDR1 and CDR2 from the germline V gene are MNHEY and SMNVEV (reference sequence). With 4 bases removed from V and 2 bases from J, the gap between germline ends came to 12 bases.